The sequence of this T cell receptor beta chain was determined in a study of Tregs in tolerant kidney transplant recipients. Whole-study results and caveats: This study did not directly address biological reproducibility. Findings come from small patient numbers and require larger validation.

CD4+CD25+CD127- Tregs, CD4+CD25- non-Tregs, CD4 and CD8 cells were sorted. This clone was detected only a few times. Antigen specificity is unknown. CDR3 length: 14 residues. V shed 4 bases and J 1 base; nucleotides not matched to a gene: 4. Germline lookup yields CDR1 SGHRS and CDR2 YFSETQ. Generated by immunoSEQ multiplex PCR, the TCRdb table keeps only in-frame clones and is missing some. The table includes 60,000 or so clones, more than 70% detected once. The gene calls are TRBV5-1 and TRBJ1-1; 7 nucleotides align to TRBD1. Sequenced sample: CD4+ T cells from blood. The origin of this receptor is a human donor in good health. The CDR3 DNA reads TGCGCCAGCAGCGCTCAGGGGGGGAACACTGAAGCTTTCTTT. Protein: CASSAQGGNTEAFF.